The 6 T cell receptor beta chains given below trace back to one sample, sequenced in a study of early T cells in non-severe SARS-CoV-2 infection. TCRdb processed the 5' RACE reads anew with MiXCR; each CDR3 protein has one entry. The sample has approximately 70,000 distinct CDR3 sequences; roughly 10% are singletons. Sequenced material: whole blood. These receptors all stem from an adult who was a healthcare worker with PCR-confirmed SARS-CoV-2 infection or an uninfected control (not recorded which).

This clonotype was detected only a few times. This chain uses TRBV20-1 with TRBJ2-5, with 8 bases matching TRBD2. Germline CDR1 and CDR2: DFQATT and SNEGSKA (reference sequence). CDR3 length: 14 residues. V shed 6 bases, J shed 3 bases, and the junction held 9 bases outside the gene matches. CDR3 bases: TGCAGTGCCCGACTCCCGGGGGGGGAAGAGACCCAGTACTTC. It is translated as CSARLPGGEETQYF.

This clonotype was counted many times. The chain carries TRBV4-1 and TRBJ2-2; D is tentatively TRBD1 or TRBD2 (5 bases each). Germline V lookup: CDR1 MGHRA, CDR2 YSYEKL. V shed 0 bases and J shed 7 bases, with 12 bases lying between them. The CDR3 spans 15 residues. CDR3 loop: CASSQDIGAGGELFF. The CDR3 DNA is TGCGCCAGCAGCCAAGATATCGGGGCGGGCGGGGAGCTGTTTTTT.

Here the CDR3 DNA reads TGTGCCAGCAGCGCCCGGGACTTCCAAGAGACCCAGTACTTC. Translated: CASSARDFQETQYF. The chain couples TRBV9 to TRBJ2-5; TRBD2 is a possible D gene (6 bases). The germline V gene encodes CDR1 SGDLS and CDR2 YYNGEE. The V end was cut by 3 bases, the J end by 1 base, with 10 bases between. The CDR3 loop spans 14 amino acids.

This clonotype appeared many times. V gene TRBV7-9 combines with J gene TRBJ2-7; D perhaps matches TRBD2 (6 bases). Per germline, CDR1 SEHNR and CDR2 FQNEAQ (reference sequence). This CDR3 has 14 residues. Trimming removed 2 bases at V and 6 bases at J, with 14 bases between. For the CDR3, the DNA is TGTGCCAGCAGCTTACCGGGCGGGGCGTCCGAGCAGTACTTC. Protein: CASSLPGGASEQYF.

The chain has TRBV6-2 or TRBV6-3 and TRBJ1-6; D call uncertain. CDR3 length: 13 residues. Germline CDR1 is MNHEY and CDR2 is SVGEGT. Between the trimmed V and J ends, which lost 8 bases and 9 bases, there was a span of 14 bases. CDR3 in amino acids: CASGPQSRSPLHF. For the CDR3, the DNA is TGTGCCAGCGGCCCACAGTCCCGTTCACCCCTCCACTTT.

The rearrangement links TRBV4-2 to TRBJ1-3; tentatively, D is TRBD1 (5 bases). The CDR3 contains 16 residues. Germline CDR1 and CDR2: LGHNA and YNFKEQ. V was shortened by 1 base and J by 2 bases, with 12 bases between the two germline ends. The CDR3 is CASSQGEGTPGNTIYF. Here the CDR3 DNA reads TGTGCCAGCAGCCAAGGGGAAGGGACCCCTGGAAACACCATATATTTT.